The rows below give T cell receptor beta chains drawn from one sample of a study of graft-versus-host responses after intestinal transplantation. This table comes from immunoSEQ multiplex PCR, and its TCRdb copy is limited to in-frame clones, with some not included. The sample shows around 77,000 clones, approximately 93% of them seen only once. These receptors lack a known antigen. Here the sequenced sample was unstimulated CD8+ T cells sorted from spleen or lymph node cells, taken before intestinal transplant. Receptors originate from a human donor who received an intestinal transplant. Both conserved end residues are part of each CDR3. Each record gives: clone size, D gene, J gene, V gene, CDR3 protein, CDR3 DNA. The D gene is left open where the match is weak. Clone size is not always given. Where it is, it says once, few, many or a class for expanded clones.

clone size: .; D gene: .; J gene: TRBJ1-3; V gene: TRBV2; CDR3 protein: CASPGRDGSGNTIYF; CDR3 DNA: TGTGCCAGCCCGGGCAGGGACGGCTCTGGAAACACCATATATTTT
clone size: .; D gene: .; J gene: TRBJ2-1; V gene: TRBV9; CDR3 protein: CASSVSSQIPREDRYKRNNNEQFF; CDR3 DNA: TGTGCCAGCAGCGTATCCTCTCAAATACCGAGGGAGGATCGGTACAAACGCAACAACAATGAGCAGTTCTTC
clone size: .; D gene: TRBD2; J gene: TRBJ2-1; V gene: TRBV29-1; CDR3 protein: CSARLAGGLYNEQFF; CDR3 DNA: TGCAGCGCCCGATTGGCGGGAGGTCTATACAATGAGCAGTTCTTC
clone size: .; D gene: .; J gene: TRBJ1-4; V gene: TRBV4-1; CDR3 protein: CASSQESVQGKGEKLFF; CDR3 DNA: TGCGCCAGCAGCCAAGAGTCCGTCCAGGGCAAAGGTGAAAAACTGTTTTTT
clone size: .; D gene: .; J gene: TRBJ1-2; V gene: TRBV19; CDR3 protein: CASSIRQNLPPNYGYTF; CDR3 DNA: TGTGCCAGTAGTATCAGACAGAACCTTCCGCCTAACTATGGCTACACCTTC
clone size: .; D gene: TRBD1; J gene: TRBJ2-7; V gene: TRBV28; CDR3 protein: CASSISTGGPGRSSYEQYF; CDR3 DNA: TGTGCCAGCAGTATCTCGACAGGGGGCCCCGGGCGGAGCTCCTACGAGCAGTACTTC
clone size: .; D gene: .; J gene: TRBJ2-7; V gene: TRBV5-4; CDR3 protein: CASSLRSDEQYF; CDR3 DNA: TGTGCCAGCAGCCTGCGATCAGACGAGCAGTACTTC
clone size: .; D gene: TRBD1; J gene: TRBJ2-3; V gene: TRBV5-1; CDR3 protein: CASSLGTGGFTDTQYF; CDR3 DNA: TGCGCCAGCAGCTTGGGCACAGGGGGCTTCACAGATACGCAGTATTTT
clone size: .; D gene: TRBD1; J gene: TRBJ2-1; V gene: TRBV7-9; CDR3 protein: CASNQGGGNEQFF; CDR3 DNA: TGTGCCAGCAACCAAGGGGGCGGCAATGAGCAGTTCTTC
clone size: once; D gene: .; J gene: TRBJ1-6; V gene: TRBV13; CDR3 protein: CASSLGVAGSHNSPLHF; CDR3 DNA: TGTGCCAGCAGCTTAGGGGTCGCAGGGAGCCATAATTCACCCCTCCACTTT
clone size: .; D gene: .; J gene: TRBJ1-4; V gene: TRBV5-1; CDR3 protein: CASSLGIREKLFF; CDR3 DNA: TGCGCCAGCAGCTTAGGAATTCGGGAAAAACTGTTTTTT
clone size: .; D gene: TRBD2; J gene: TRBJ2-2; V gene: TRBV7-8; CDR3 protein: CASSYIAGALTGELFF; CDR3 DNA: TGTGCCAGCAGCTATATAGCGGGAGCCCTCACCGGGGAGCTGTTTTTT
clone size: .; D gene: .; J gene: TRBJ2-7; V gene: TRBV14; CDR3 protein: CASSHTSYEQYF; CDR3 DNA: TGTGCCAGCAGCCACACCTCCTACGAGCAGTACTTC
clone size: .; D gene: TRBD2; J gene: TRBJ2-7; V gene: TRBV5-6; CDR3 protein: CASSLVREGLDF; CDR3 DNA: TGTGCCAGCAGCTTGGTTCGGGAGGGCTTGGACTTC
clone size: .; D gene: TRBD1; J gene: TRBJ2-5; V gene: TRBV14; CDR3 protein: CASSQEEWTGPKETQYF; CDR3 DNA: TGTGCCAGCAGCCAAGAAGAATGGACAGGTCCCAAAGAGACCCAGTACTTC
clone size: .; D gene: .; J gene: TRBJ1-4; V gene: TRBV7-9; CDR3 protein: CASSLAAVANEKLFF; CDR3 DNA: TGTGCCAGCAGCTTAGCAGCGGTAGCTAATGAAAAACTGTTTTTT
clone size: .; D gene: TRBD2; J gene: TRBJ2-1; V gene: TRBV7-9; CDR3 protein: CASSLLSPASGRYNEQFF; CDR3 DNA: TGTGCCAGCAGCTTACTAAGTCCGGCTAGCGGGAGATACAATGAGCAGTTCTTC
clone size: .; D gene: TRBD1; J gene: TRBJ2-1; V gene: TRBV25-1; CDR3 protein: CASTLTGANEQFF; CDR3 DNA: TGTGCCAGCACTCTGACAGGGGCCAATGAGCAGTTCTTC
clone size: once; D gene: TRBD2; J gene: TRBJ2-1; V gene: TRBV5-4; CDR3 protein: CASSPAGASGTYNEQFF; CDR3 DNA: TGTGCCAGCAGCCCGGCCGGGGCTAGCGGGACCTACAATGAGCAGTTCTTC
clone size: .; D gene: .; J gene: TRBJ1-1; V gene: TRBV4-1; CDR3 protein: CASSQEAPPGEAFF; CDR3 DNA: TGCGCCAGCAGCCAAGAAGCCCCACCGGGTGAAGCTTTCTTT
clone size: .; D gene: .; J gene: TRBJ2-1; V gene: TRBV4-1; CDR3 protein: CASSQEGNSRVSYNEQFF; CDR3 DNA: TGCGCCAGCAGCCAAGAGGGGAATTCGCGCGTTTCCTACAATGAGCAGTTCTTC
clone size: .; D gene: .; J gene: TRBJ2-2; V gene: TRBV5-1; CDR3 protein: CASSTEATGPGELFF; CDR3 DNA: TGCGCCAGCAGCACTGAGGCAACAGGGCCCGGGGAGCTGTTTTTT
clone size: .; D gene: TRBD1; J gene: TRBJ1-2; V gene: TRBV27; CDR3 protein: CASSFWTGSGYTF; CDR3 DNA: TGTGCCAGCAGTTTTTGGACAGGGTCTGGCTACACCTTC
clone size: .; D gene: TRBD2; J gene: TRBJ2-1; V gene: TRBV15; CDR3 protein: CATSWPAGGLNEQFF; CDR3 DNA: TGTGCCACCAGCTGGCCAGCGGGAGGTTTAAATGAGCAGTTCTTC
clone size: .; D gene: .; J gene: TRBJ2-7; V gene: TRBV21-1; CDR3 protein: CASSIPGGTGPYEQYF; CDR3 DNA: TGTGCCAGCAGCATCCCGGGGGGGACCGGGCCGTACGAGCAGTACTTC
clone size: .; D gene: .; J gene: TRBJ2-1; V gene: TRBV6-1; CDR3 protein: CASSQPPYNEQFF; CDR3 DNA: TGTGCCAGTAGCCAGCCACCTTACAATGAGCAGTTCTTC
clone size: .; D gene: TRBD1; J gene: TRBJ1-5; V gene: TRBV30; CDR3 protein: CAWSADRGVLSNQPQHF; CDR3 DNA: TGTGCCTGGAGTGCGGACAGGGGAGTTCTTAGCAATCAGCCCCAGCATTTT
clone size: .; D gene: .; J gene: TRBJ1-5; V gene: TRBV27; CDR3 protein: CASSPSMNQPQHF; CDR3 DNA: TGTGCCAGCAGTCCCTCAATGAATCAGCCCCAGCATTTT
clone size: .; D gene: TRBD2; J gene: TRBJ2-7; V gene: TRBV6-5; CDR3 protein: CASSRGLAGGLEQYF; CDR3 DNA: TGTGCCAGCAGCCGGGGACTAGCGGGAGGACTCGAGCAGTACTTC
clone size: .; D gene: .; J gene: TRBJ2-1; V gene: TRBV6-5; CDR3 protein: CASSYSGHEQFF; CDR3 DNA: TGTGCCAGCAGTTACTCGGGACATGAGCAGTTCTTC
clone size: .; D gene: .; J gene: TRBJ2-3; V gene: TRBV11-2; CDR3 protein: CASSFGTREDTQYF; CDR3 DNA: TGTGCCAGCAGCTTCGGGACAAGAGAAGATACGCAGTATTTT
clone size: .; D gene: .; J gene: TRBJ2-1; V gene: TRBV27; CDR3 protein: CASSLRTQRSYNEQFF; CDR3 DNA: TGTGCCAGCAGTTTAAGGACCCAAAGGTCCTACAATGAGCAGTTCTTC
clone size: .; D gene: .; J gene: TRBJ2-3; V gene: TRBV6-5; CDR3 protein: CASSYGGGSDTQYF; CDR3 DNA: TGTGCCAGCAGTTACGGTGGGGGCTCAGATACGCAGTATTTT
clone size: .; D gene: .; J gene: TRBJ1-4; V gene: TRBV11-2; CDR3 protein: CASSLDLGSTNEKLFF; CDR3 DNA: TGTGCCAGCAGCTTAGATTTGGGTTCAACTAATGAAAAACTGTTTTTT
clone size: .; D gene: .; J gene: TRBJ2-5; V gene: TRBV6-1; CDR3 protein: CASSEPGVSWETQYF; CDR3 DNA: TGTGCCAGCAGTGAACCAGGGGTGTCCTGGGAGACCCAGTACTTC
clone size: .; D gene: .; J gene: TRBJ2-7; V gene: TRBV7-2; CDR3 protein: CASSSDLRASYEQYF; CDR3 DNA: TGTGCCAGCAGCTCCGATTTGCGGGCCTCCTACGAGCAGTACTTC
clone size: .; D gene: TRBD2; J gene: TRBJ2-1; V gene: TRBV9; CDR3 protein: CASSVSGLTYNEQFF; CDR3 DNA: TGTGCCAGCAGCGTTAGCGGGCTCACCTACAATGAGCAGTTCTTC
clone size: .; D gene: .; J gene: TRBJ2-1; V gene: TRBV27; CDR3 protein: CASSLASNEQFF; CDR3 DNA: TGTGCCAGCAGTTTGGCGAGCAATGAGCAGTTCTTC
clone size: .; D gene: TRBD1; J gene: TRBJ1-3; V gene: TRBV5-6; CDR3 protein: CASSIGTAGNTIYF; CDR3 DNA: TGTGCCAGCAGCATTGGGACAGCTGGAAACACCATATATTTT
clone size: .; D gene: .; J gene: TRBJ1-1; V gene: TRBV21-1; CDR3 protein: CASSRSERNTEAFF; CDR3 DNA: TGTGCCAGCAGTCGGTCGGAGCGAAACACTGAAGCTTTCTTT
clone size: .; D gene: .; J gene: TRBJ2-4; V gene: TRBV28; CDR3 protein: CASSPHRDLLAKNIQYF; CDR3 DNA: TGTGCCAGCAGTCCCCACAGGGACCTGTTAGCCAAAAACATTCAGTACTTC
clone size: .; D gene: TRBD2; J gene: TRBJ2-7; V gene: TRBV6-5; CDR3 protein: CASSYRGLAGVYEQYF; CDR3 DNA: TGTGCCAGCAGTTACAGGGGACTAGCGGGAGTCTACGAGCAGTACTTC
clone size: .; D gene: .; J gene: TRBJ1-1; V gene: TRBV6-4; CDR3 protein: CASSGQPGKEAFF; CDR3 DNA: TGTGCCAGCAGTGGGCAGCCGGGAAAAGAAGCTTTCTTT
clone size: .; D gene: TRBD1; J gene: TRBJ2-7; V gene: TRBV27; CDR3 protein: CASSPRDRTYEQYF; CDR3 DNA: TGTGCCAGCAGTCCTCGGGACAGGACCTACGAGCAGTACTTC
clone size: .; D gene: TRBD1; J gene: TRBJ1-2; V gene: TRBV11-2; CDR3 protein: CASSSPVVGDSGPDAGYTF; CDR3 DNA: TGTGCCAGCAGCTCACCGGTGGTGGGGGACAGCGGTCCTGATGCAGGCTACACCTTC
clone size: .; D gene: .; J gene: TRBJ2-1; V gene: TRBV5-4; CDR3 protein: CASSLSSYNEQFF; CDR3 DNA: TGTGCCAGCAGCTTGAGCTCCTACAATGAGCAGTTCTTC
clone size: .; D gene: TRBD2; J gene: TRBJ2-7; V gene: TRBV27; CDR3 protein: CASSSWDPGGASYEQYF; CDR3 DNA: TGTGCCAGCAGTTCGTGGGATCCGGGAGGCGCCTCCTACGAGCAGTACTTC
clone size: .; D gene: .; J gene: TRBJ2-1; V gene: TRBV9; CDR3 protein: CASSVDNEQFF; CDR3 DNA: TGTGCCAGCAGCGTAGACAATGAGCAGTTCTTC